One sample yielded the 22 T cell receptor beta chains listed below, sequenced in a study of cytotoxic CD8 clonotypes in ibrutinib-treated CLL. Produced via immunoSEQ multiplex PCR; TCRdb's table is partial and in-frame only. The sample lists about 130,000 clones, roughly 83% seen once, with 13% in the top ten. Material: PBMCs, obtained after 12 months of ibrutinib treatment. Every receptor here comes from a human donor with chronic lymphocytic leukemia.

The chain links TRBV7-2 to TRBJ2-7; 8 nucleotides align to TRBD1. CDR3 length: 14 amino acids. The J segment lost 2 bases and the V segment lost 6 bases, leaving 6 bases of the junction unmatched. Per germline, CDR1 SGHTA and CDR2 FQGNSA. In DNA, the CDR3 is TGTGCCAGCAGGCCGGGACAGGCGACCTACGAGCAGTACTTC. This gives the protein CASRPGQATYEQYF.

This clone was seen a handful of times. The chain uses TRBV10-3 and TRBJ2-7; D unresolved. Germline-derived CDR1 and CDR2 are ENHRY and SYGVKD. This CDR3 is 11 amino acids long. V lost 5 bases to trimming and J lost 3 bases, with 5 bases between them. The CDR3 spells CAISNNYEQYF. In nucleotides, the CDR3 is TGTGCCATCAGTAATAACTACGAGCAGTACTTC.

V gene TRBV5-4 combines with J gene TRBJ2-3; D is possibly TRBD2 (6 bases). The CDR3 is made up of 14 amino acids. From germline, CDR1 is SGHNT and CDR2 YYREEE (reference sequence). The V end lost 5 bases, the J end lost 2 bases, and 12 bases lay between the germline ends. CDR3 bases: TGTGCCAGCAGGTTAGCGGCCGTCACAGATACGCAGTATTTT. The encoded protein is CASRLAAVTDTQYF.

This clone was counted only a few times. DNA of the CDR3: TGCAGTGTCCTAGACAGGACTGAAGCTTTCTTT. Amino acid sequence: CSVLDRTEAFF. The chain links TRBV20-1 to TRBJ1-1; D possibly corresponds to TRBD1 (6 bases). V lost 7 bases, J lost 5 bases, and 11 bases lay in between. The CDR3 consists of 11 residues. Germline-derived CDR1 and CDR2 are DFQATT and SNEGSKA (reference sequence).

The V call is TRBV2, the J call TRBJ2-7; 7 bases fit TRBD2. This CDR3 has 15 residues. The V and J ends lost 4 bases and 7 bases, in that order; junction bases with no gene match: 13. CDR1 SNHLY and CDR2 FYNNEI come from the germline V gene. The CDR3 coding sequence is TGTGCCAGCAGTGTGCTGGCGGGAGTCTCGGGGGAGCAGTACTTC. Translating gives CASSVLAGVSGEQYF.

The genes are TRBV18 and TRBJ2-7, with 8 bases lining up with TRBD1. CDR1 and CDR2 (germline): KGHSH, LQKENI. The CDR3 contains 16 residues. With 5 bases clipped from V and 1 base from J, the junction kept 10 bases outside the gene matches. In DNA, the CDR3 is TGTGCCAGCTCAGTAATGACAGGGGATCTATCCTACGAGCAGTACTTC. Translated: CASSVMTGDLSYEQYF.

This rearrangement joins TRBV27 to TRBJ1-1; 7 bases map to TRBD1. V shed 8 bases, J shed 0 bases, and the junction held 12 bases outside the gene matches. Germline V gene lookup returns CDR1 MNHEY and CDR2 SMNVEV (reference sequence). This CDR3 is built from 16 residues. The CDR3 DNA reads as TGTGCCAGCCTACAGGACAGGCCAAGAATGAACACTGAAGCTTTCTTT. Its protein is CASLQDRPRMNTEAFF.

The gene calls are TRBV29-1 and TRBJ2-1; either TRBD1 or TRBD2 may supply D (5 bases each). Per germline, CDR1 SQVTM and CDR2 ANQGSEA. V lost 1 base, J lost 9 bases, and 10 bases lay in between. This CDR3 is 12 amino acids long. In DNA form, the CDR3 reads TGCAGCGTTGAAGCCCTGGGGGTTGAGCAGTTCTTC. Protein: CSVEALGVEQFF.

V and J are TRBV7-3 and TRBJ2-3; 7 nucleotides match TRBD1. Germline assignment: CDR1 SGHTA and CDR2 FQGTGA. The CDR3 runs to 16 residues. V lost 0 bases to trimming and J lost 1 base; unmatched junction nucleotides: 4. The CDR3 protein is CASSLTGQGGTDTQYF. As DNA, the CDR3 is TGTGCCAGCAGCTTAACCGGGCAGGGGGGCACAGATACGCAGTATTTT.

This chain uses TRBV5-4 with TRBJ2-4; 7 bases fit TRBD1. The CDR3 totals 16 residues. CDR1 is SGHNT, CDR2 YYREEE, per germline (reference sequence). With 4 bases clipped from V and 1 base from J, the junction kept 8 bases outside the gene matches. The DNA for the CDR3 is TGTGCCAGCAGCCTCGACAGGGTAGGGGCCAAAAACATTCAGTACTTC. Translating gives CASSLDRVGAKNIQYF.

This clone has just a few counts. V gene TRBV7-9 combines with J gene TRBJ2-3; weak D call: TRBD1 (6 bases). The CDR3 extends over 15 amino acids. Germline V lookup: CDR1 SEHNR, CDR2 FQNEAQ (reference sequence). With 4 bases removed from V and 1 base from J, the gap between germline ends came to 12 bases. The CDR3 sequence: CASSSRAGGTDTQYF. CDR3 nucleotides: TGTGCCAGCAGCTCCCGGGCAGGGGGCACAGATACGCAGTATTTT.

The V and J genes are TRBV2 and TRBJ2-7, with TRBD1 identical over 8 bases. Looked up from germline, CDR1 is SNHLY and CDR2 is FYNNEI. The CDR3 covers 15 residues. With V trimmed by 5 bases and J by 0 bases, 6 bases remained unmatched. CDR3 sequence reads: CASSPRDRHSYEQYF. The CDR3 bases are TGTGCCAGCAGTCCCCGGGACAGGCACTCCTACGAGCAGTACTTC.

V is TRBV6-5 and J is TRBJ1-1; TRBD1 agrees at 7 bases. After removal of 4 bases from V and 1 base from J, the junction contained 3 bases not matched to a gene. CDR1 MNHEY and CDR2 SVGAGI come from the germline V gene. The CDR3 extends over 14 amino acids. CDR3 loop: CASSFRQGNTEAFF. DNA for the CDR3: TGTGCCAGCAGTTTTCGACAGGGGAACACTGAAGCTTTCTTT.

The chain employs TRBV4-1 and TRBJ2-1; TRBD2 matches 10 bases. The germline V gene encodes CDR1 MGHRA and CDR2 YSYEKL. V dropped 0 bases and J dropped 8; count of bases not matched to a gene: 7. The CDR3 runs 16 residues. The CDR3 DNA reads TGCGCCAGCAGCCAAGATCCTAGCGGGAGATATGATGAGCAGTTCTTC. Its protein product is CASSQDPSGRYDEQFF.

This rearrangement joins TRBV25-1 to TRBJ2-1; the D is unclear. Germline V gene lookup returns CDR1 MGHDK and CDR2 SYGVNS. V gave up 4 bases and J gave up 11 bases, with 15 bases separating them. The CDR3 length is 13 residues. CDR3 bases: TGTGCCAGCAGTGCGGAACAACTTACAAAGCAGTTCTTC. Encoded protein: CASSAEQLTKQFF.

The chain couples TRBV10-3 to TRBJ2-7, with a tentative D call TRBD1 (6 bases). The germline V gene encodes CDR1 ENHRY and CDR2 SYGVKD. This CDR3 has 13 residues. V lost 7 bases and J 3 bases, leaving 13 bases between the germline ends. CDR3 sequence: CAITTGSGYEQYF. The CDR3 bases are TGTGCCATCACCACAGGGTCCGGCTACGAGCAGTACTTC.

This CDR3 reads CASSSRPGSSVNEQFF. The CDR3 nucleotides are TGTGCCAGCAGCTCACGACCTGGATCATCGGTCAATGAGCAGTTCTTC. The chain employs TRBV6-6 and TRBJ2-1; D is unclear. This CDR3 spans 16 amino acids. Germline-derived CDR1 and CDR2 are MNHNY and SVGAGI (reference sequence). V lost 6 bases, J lost 6 bases, and 21 bases lay in between.

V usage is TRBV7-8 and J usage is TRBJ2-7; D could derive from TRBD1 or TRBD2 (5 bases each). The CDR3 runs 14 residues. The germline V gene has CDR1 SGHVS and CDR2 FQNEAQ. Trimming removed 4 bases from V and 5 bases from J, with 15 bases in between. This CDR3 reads CASSYRDQWDEQYF. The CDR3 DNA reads TGTGCCAGCAGCTACCGGGACCAATGGGACGAGCAGTACTTC.

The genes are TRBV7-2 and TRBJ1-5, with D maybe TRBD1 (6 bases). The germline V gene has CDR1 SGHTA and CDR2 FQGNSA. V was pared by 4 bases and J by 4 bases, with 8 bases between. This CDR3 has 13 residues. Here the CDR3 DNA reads TGTGCCAGCAGCTACGACAGGAATCAGCCCCAGCATTTT. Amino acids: CASSYDRNQPQHF.

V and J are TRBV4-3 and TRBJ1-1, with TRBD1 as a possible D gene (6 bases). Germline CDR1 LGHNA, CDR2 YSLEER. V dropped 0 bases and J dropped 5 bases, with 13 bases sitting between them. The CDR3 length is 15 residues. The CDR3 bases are TGCGCCAGCAGCCAAGATAGGGGGGAGGGAACTGAAGCTTTCTTT. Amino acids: CASSQDRGEGTEAFF.

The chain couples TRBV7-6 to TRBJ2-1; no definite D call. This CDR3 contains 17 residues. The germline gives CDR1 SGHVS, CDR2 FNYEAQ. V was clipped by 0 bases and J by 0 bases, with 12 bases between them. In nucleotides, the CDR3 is TGTGCCAGCAGCTTAGCGTGGTCTTTAAGCTCCTACAATGAGCAGTTCTTC. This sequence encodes CASSLAWSLSSYNEQFF.

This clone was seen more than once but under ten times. CDR3 nucleotides: TGTGCCAGCAGCTTGGGGGGGACTGCAGGCACAGATACGCAGTATTTT. It encodes CASSLGGTAGTDTQYF. J is TRBJ2-3 and V is TRBV5-8; possibly TRBD2 for D (6 bases). Germline values: CDR1 SGHTS, CDR2 YDEGEE. Trimming took 0 bases from V and 1 from J, leaving 12 bases between them. The CDR3 is made up of 16 amino acids.